Given below is one T cell receptor beta chain in context. As yet, its antigen is unknown. The V gene's germline CDR1 is KGHSH and CDR2 LQKENI. There are 17 residues in the CDR3. Trimming removed 0 bases at V and 5 bases at J, with 17 bases between. This entry is derived from a study of cytomegalovirus exposure and HLA in healthy donors. Study results and limitations: Sequencing probably produced one cluster of sequence variants that were highly shared. Information on immune exposure was restricted to one variable (CMV serostatus). A later analysis linked a missense DCLRE1C variant to TCR beta V- and J-gene trimming. The study put some 150 TCR beta chains on its list as cytomegalovirus-associated.

The PCR ran on 60 Vbeta and 13 Jbeta primers. Method: immunoSEQ multiplex PCR; TCRdb's copy keeps in-frame clones and lacks some. The table records about 250,000 clones, about four fifths of them present only once. This sequence joins TRBV18 and TRBJ2-1; D perhaps matches TRBD2 (6 bases). The sample comprised PBMCs. This receptor was obtained from a girl aged 2 to 10 in good health and CMV-seronegative. CDR3 coding DNA: TGTGCCAGCTCACCACCGTCGCGGGGTCGCGGGGACAATGAGCAGTTCTTC. Protein product: CASSPPSRGRGDNEQFF.